This TCR beta chain was observed in a study of OX40 agonist ivuxolimab in advanced cancers. Study overall: It was ivuxolimab, an agonistic anti-OX40 (CD134) antibody, that patients were treated with. Aged about 20 to 85 with a mean of about 63 years, they were less than 90% male. Overall study results and limits: In the 0.1 to 3.0 mg/kg range, CD4+ and CD8+ blood T cells had expanded clonally by week 6.

The repertoire was sequenced with immunoSEQ multiplex PCR; TCRdb's copy has only in-frame clones and lacks some. The sample holds about 82,000 clones, about 90% seen once. This clone was found a few times. Its antigen is not known. The V and J ends lost 5 bases and 0 bases, in that order; junction bases with no gene match: 6. In germline, CDR1 is SGHTA, CDR2 FQGNSA. CDR3 length: 15 amino acids. The sequence was collected from an adult with an advanced solid tumor such as melanoma, head and neck, liver or kidney cancer. This chain connects TRBV7-2 to TRBJ2-7; TRBD2 aligns across 8 bases. Sequences were derived from CD4+ or CD8+ T cells sorted from blood, sampled in a trial of the OX40 agonist ivuxolimab. The CDR3 is CASSQTSDPSYEQYF. CDR3 in DNA: TGTGCCAGCAGCCAGACTAGCGATCCCTCCTACGAGCAGTACTTC.